This T cell receptor beta chain was recovered during a study of radiotherapy plus CTLA-4 blockade in lung cancer. Focal radiation and CTLA-4 blockade (ipilimumab) were tested in chemo-refractory metastatic non-small-cell lung cancer patients. Germline trimming cut 3 bases from V and 3 bases from J; bases unmatched to any gene: 11. There are 16 residues in the CDR3. Germline values: CDR1 GTSNPN, CDR2 SVGIG (reference sequence). The repertoire was sequenced with immunoSEQ multiplex PCR; TCRdb's copy has only in-frame clones and lacks some. The repertoire consists of over 100,000 clones, with more than 75% occurring once and the leading ten covering 2.5% to 3.5%. Details on this clone: What it recognizes is unknown.

Study-wide points: Early blood T cell clone changes and increased post-radiation serum interferon-beta were reportedly the strongest response predictors. TCR clones originating in tumors grew in number in blood after radiotherapy plus ipilimumab.

The receptor was derived from a human donor with non-small cell lung cancer that progressed on radiotherapy plus ipilimumab. Some clones in this sample may be carry-over from other donors' samples. The chain recombines TRBV30 with TRBJ2-1; 7 bases align to TRBD2. Source: peripheral blood, taken from a patient treated with radiotherapy plus ipilimumab. CDR3 in amino acids: CAWRPPRGVRYNEQFF. The CDR3 nucleotides are TGTGCCTGGAGGCCTCCACGGGGGGTACGCTACAATGAGCAGTTCTTC.